One sample yielded the 16 T cell receptor beta chains listed below, sequenced in a study of T cells in Graves' hyperthyroidism and ophthalmopathy (dated by TCRdb to about 2019). Receptors were amplified or captured by multiplex PCR. The listed sequencing device is Illumina HiSeq 2000. The TCR beta CDR3 regions were amplified from RNA transcripts. A first-round RT-PCR of the TCR CDR3 used the HTBI primer set with the Qiagen OneStep RT-PCR kit. The raw public reads went through TCRdb reprocessing: fastp at Q25, MiXCR clone calling, in-frame beta chains kept. CDR3 protein duplicates are merged, each entry listing the most common genes and DNA. Present in this sample are under 350,000 distinct CDR3 sequences, roughly 18% of which were seen just once. The ten largest clones take up around 50% of the sample. Material for sequencing was blood. Receptors originate from a woman in her forties or fifties with Graves' hyperthyroidism.

Ten or more counts support this clonotype. Written as DNA, the CDR3 is TGTGCCAGCTCGCAGGGACTAGCGGGGGCAGATACGCAGTATTTT. This translates into CASSQGLAGADTQYF. This chain connects TRBV3-1 to TRBJ2-3; 14 bases match TRBD2. V lost 8 bases and J lost 4; bases outside the gene matches: 5. From germline, CDR1 is LGHDT and CDR2 YNNKEL (reference sequence). The CDR3 extends over 15 amino acids.

This clonotype was seen a handful of times. The chain uses TRBV6-1 and TRBJ2-1; no reliable D call. Trimming pared 5 bases from V and 8 bases from J, leaving 13 bases between. This CDR3 is built from 13 residues. Germline lookup yields CDR1 MNHNS and CDR2 SASEGT. The CDR3 DNA reads as TGTGCCAGCAGTCGAGAACCAATGGATGAGCAGTTCTTC. It codes for CASSREPMDEQFF.

The CDR3 is CASSIRGGPTEAFF. The CDR3 nucleotides are TGTGCCAGCAGTATCCGGGGAGGGCCCACTGAAGCTTTCTTT. The chain carries TRBV27 and TRBJ1-1; D not certain. The germline V gene encodes CDR1 MNHEY and CDR2 SMNVEV (reference sequence). The CDR3 runs 14 residues. Trimming shortened V by 5 bases and J by 4 bases, and 14 bases separated the two germline ends.

Ten or more counts support this clonotype. The rearrangement uses TRBV12-3 or TRBV12-4 and TRBJ2-7, with D unclear. CDR3 size: 14 residues. V was cut by 3 bases and J by 6 bases, with 15 bases left in between. This chain's CDR3 is CASSFLSASGEQYF. DNA for the CDR3: TGTGCCAGCAGTTTTCTATCGGCTTCCGGCGAGCAGTACTTC.

This clonotype was found many times. The gene calls are TRBV13 and TRBJ2-7, with 7 nucleotides matching TRBD2. Per germline, CDR1 PRHDT and CDR2 FYEKMQ (reference sequence). Unmatched junction bases numbered 10, after V lost 3 bases and J lost 5 bases. This CDR3 has 15 amino acids. CDR3 loop: CASSFEGNGGNEQYF. In DNA form, the CDR3 reads TGTGCCAGCAGCTTTGAGGGGAACGGGGGGAACGAGCAGTACTTC.

V usage is TRBV18 and J usage is TRBJ2-2; 7 nucleotides line up with TRBD1. The CDR3 has 16 amino acids. The ends lost 8 bases at V and 2 bases at J; junction bases unmatched: 11. Germline assignment: CDR1 KGHSH and CDR2 LQKENI. CDR3 nucleotides: TGTGCCAGCCCTCTGAGTGGGACAGAAAACACCGGGGAGCTGTTTTTT. Its protein product is CASPLSGTENTGELFF.

This clonotype was picked up a small number of times. V gene TRBV30 combines with J gene TRBJ1-5; no clear D gene. The germline V gene encodes CDR1 GTSNPN and CDR2 SVGIG (reference sequence). V lost 2 bases and J lost 6, with 8 bases in between. The CDR3 has 12 residues. This CDR3 is CAWSYGSQPQHF. In DNA form, the CDR3 reads TGTGCCTGGAGTTACGGGAGTCAGCCCCAGCATTTT.

This chain links TRBV2 with TRBJ2-2; tentative D call: TRBD2 (6 bases). The V end lost 6 bases, the J end lost 1 base, and 12 bases lay between the germline ends. The germline CDR1 and CDR2 sequences are SNHLY and FYNNEI. The CDR3 has 15 residues. CDR3: CASSPVGGNTGELFF. Here the CDR3 DNA reads TGTGCCAGCAGCCCGGTGGGGGGGAACACCGGGGAGCTGTTTTTT.

This clonotype was detected a few times. J is TRBJ1-3 and V is TRBV4-2; a possible D gene is TRBD1 (5 bases). V was pared by 1 base and J by 3 bases, with 7 bases between. Germline values: CDR1 LGHNA, CDR2 YNFKEQ. This CDR3 region has 14 residues. The CDR3 protein is CASSQVGGGNTIYF. The CDR3 bases are TGTGCCAGCAGCCAAGTCGGGGGTGGAAACACCATATATTTT.

This clonotype was observed at least ten times. The rearrangement links TRBV6-1 to TRBJ1-4; 9 bases map to TRBD1. J gave up 8 bases and V 3 bases, and 7 bases lay outside the gene matches. Germline V gene sequence: CDR1 MNHNS, CDR2 SASEGT. CDR3 length: 15 residues. The chain's CDR3 is CASSDPQGAGEKLFF. CDR3 in DNA: TGTGCCAGCAGTGACCCACAGGGGGCAGGAGAAAAACTGTTTTTT.

This rearrangement joins TRBV14 to TRBJ2-1; D call uncertain. V lost 2 bases and J 6 bases, leaving 8 bases between the germline ends. The CDR3 runs to 13 residues. The germline gives CDR1 SGHDN, CDR2 FVKESK. The CDR3 coding sequence is TGTGCCAGCAGCCAAAGTTATGGCAATGAGCAGTTCTTC. Translating gives CASSQSYGNEQFF.

CDR3 DNA: TGTGCCAGCTCACCCCCCCTCATGGAGCAGTTCTTC. Amino acid sequence: CASSPPLMEQFF. The chain employs TRBV18 and TRBJ2-1; unclear D gene. V gave up 3 bases and J gave up 10 bases, with 10 bases separating them. This CDR3 region has 12 residues. Germline lookup yields CDR1 KGHSH and CDR2 LQKENI.

In this sample, this clonotype turned up many times. CDR3 sequence reads: CASSLVSEQFF. CDR3 bases: TGTGCCAGCAGCTTAGTGAGTGAGCAGTTCTTC. J is TRBJ2-1 and V is TRBV11-1; D uncertain. The V end was cut by 1 base, the J end by 9 bases, with 4 bases between. CDR3 length: 11 residues. Per germline, CDR1 SGHAT and CDR2 FQDESV (reference sequence).

This clonotype has at least ten counts. J is TRBJ1-2 and V is TRBV30, with 8 bases lining up with TRBD1. This CDR3 has 12 residues. J lost 3 bases, V lost 3 bases, and 0 bases had no gene match. Germline V lookup: CDR1 GTSNPN, CDR2 SVGIG (reference sequence). CDR3 residues: CAWRQGDYGYTF. For the CDR3, the DNA is TGTGCCTGGAGACAGGGGGACTATGGCTACACCTTC. Looking up the rest from reference TRBV30 and TRBJ1-2 gives the full variable domain: SQTIHQWPATLVQPVGSPLSLECTVEGTSNPNLYWYRQAAGRGLQLLFYSVGIGQISSEVPQNLSASRPQDRQFILSSKKLLLSDSGFYLCAWRQGDYGYTFGSGTRLTVV.

This clonotype came up a few times. The chain recombines TRBV5-1 with TRBJ1-2; D unclear. Per the germline V gene, CDR1 is SGHRS and CDR2 is YFSETQ. The CDR3 has 13 residues. Trimming took off 1 base at V and 4 bases at J, with 8 bases between the two ends. The CDR3 loop reads CASSLPFFYGYTF. DNA of the CDR3: TGCGCCAGCAGCTTGCCCTTTTTCTATGGCTACACCTTC.

In this sample, this clonotype turned up a few times. This rearrangement joins TRBV25-1 to TRBJ2-5; D ambiguous. Germline V CDR1 and CDR2: MGHDK, SYGVNS. Trimming cost V 3 bases and J 1 base, with 3 bases left between them. The CDR3 loop spans 12 amino acids. CDR3 DNA: TGTGCCAGCAGTGATACCCAAGAGACCCAGTACTTC. Amino acid sequence: CASSDTQETQYF.